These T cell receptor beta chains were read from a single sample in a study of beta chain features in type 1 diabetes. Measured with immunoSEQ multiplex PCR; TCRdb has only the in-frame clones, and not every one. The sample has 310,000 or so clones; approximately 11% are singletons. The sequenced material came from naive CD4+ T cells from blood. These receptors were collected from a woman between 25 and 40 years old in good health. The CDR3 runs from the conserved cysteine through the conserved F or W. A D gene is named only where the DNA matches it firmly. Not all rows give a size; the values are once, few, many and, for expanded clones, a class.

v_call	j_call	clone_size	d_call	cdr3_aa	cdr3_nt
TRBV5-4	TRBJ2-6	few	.	CASSFGAAYGGANVLTF	TGTGCCAGCAGCTTTGGGGCAGCTTATGGTGGGGCCAACGTCCTGACTTTC
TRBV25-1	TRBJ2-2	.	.	CASSDRAGELFF	TGTGCCAGCAGTGATCGAGCCGGGGAGCTGTTTTTT
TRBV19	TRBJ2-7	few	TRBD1	CASSRQGKTYEQYF	TGTGCCAGCTCTAGACAGGGGAAAACCTACGAGCAGTACTTC
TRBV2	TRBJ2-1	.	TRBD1	CASIRDRGSNEQFF	TGTGCCAGCATCCGGGACAGGGGGTCAAATGAGCAGTTCTTC
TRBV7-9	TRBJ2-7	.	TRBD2	CASSVGTSGTYEQYF	TGTGCCAGCAGCGTTGGGACTAGCGGGACCTACGAGCAGTACTTC
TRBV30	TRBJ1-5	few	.	CAWSSEGTPLSNQPQHF	TGTGCCTGGAGCTCGGAAGGGACACCCCTTAGCAATCAGCCCCAGCATTTT
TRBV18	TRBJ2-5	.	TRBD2	CASSPRTAGGSPRETQYF	TGTGCCAGCTCACCTCGGACAGCGGGAGGATCCCCAAGAGAGACCCAGTACTTC
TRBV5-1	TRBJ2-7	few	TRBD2	CASSPRTSFYEQYF	TGCGCCAGCAGCCCGAGGACTAGTTTCTACGAGCAGTACTTC
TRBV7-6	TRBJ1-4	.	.	CASSTGTQAQKLFF	TGTGCCAGCAGCACCGGGACTCAGGCGCAAAAACTGTTTTTT
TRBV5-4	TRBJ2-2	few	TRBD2	CASSPAGLAGGTGELFF	TGTGCCAGCAGCCCCGCGGGACTAGCGGGAGGAACCGGGGAGCTGTTTTTT
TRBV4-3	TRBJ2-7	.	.	CASSQDPRAIYEQYF	TGCGCCAGCAGCCAAGATCCCAGGGCTATCTACGAGCAGTACTTC
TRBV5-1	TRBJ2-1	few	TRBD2	CASSLGLAGSNEQFF	TGCGCCAGCAGCTTGGGACTAGCGGGGAGCAATGAGCAGTTCTTC
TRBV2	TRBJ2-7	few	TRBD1	CATRSGTGDGVQYF	TGTGCCACCCGGTCTGGGACAGGGGATGGGGTGCAGTACTTC
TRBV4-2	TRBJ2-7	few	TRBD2	CASSWTSGSSYEQYF	TGTGCCAGCAGCTGGACTAGCGGAAGCTCCTACGAGCAGTACTTC
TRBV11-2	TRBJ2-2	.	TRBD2	CASSFSGGFTGELFF	TGTGCCAGCAGCTTTAGCGGGGGGTTTACCGGGGAGCTGTTTTTT
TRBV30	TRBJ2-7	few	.	CAWSVPLRGNVDEQYF	TGTGCCTGGAGTGTACCTCTTCGGGGGAATGTGGACGAGCAGTACTTC
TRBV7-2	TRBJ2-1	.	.	CASSLIRRGGDEQFF	TGTGCCAGCAGCTTAATTCGGCGGGGTGGCGATGAGCAGTTCTTC
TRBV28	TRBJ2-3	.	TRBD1	CASSETGGRTDTQYF	TGTGCCAGCAGCGAAACAGGGGGGCGTACAGATACGCAGTATTTT
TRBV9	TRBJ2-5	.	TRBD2	CASSVGASGRYQETQYF	TGTGCCAGCAGCGTAGGGGCTAGCGGGAGGTACCAAGAGACCCAGTACTTC
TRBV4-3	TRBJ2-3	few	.	CASSQLGTYTDTQYF	TGCGCCAGCAGCCAACTGGGGACTTACACAGATACGCAGTATTTT
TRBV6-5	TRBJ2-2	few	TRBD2	CASSYSAAGAIGELFF	TGTGCCAGCAGTTACTCTGCAGCGGGAGCTATCGGGGAGCTGTTTTTT
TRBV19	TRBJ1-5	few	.	CASSAIGTSNQPQHF	TGTGCCAGTAGTGCCATCGGGACATCTAATCAGCCCCAGCATTTT
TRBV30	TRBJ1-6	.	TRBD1	CAWIGTGGSNSPLHF	TGTGCCTGGATCGGGACAGGGGGCTCTAATTCACCCCTCCACTTT
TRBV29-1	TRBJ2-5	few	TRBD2	CSADDWASGQETQYF	TGCAGCGCCGACGATTGGGCTAGCGGACAAGAGACCCAGTACTTC
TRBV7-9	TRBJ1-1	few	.	CASSLPGQANTEAFF	TGTGCCAGCAGCTTACCTGGGCAGGCGAACACTGAAGCTTTCTTT
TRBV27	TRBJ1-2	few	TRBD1	CASSETGGYGYTF	TGTGCCAGCAGCGAGACAGGGGGGTATGGCTACACCTTC
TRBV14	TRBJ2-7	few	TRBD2	CASSQETSATYEQYF	TGTGCCAGCAGCCAAGAAACTAGCGCTACCTACGAGCAGTACTTC
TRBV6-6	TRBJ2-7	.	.	CASSDRRYEQYF	TGTGCCAGCAGTGACAGACGGTACGAGCAGTACTTC
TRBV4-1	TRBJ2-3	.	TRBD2	CASSQDGTSGRATDTQYF	TGCGCCAGCAGCCAAGATGGGACTAGCGGGAGGGCCACAGATACGCAGTATTTT
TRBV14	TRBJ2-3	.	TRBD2	CASSHRGLAGGPVDTQYF	TGTGCCAGCAGCCACCGAGGACTAGCGGGAGGGCCGGTGGATACGCAGTATTTT
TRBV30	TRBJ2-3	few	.	CAWNRRDTQYF	TGTGCCTGGAACAGGAGAGATACGCAGTATTTT
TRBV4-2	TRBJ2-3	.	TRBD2	CASSHPGTSGTDTQYF	TGTGCCAGCAGCCACCCCGGGACTAGCGGCACAGATACGCAGTATTTT
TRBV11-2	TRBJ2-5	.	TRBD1	CASSLDRGRQETQYF	TGTGCCAGCAGCTTGGACAGGGGGCGGCAAGAGACCCAGTACTTC
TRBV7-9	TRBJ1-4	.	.	CASTNRIGGAANEKLFF	TGTGCCAGCACCAACCGGATTGGGGGGGCAGCTAATGAAAAACTGTTTTTT
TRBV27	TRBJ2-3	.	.	CASSLSRTDTQYF	TGTGCCAGCAGTTTATCGAGAACAGATACGCAGTATTTT
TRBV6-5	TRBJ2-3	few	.	CASSNTDTQYF	TGTGCCAGCAGCAACACAGATACGCAGTATTTT
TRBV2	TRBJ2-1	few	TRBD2	CASSESSGRANNEQFF	TGTGCCAGCAGTGAAAGTAGCGGGAGAGCTAACAATGAGCAGTTCTTC
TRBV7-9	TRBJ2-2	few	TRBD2	CASSPPTSGSLNTGELFF	TGTGCCAGCAGCCCCCCGACTAGCGGGAGCCTTAACACCGGGGAGCTGTTTTTT
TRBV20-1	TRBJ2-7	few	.	CSAGGEYEQYF	TGCAGTGCCGGGGGAGAATACGAGCAGTACTTC
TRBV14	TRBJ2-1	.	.	CASSHLNRFGSLTYNEQFF	TGTGCCAGCAGCCACCTGAACCGGTTTGGGAGCCTGACCTACAATGAGCAGTTCTTC
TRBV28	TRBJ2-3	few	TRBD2	CASTRTSGSLTDTQYF	TGTGCCAGCACCCGGACTAGCGGGTCTCTCACAGATACGCAGTATTTT
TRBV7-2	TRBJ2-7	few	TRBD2	CASSLGVVGGPYEQYF	TGTGCCAGCAGCTTAGGGGTTGTGGGAGGGCCCTACGAGCAGTACTTC
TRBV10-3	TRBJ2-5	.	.	CATQGFRETQYF	TGTGCCACTCAGGGGTTCCGTGAGACCCAGTACTTC
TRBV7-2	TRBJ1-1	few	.	CASSLALQGTEAFF	TGTGCCAGCAGCTTAGCGCTCCAGGGAACTGAAGCTTTCTTT
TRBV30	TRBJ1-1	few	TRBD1	CAWTQWTGNTEAFF	TGTGCCTGGACCCAATGGACAGGGAACACTGAAGCTTTCTTT
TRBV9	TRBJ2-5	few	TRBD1	CASSARQGRETQYF	TGTGCCAGCAGCGCAAGACAGGGCCGGGAGACCCAGTACTTC
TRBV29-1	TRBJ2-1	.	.	CSVEGGSGFNEQFF	TGCAGCGTTGAGGGGGGATCGGGATTTAATGAGCAGTTCTTC
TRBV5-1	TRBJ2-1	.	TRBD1	CASSPGGLGNEQFF	TGCGCCAGCAGCCCAGGGGGCTTAGGGAATGAGCAGTTCTTC
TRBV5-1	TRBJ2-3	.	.	CASSPLSGDTDTQYF	TGCGCCAGCAGCCCGTTGTCCGGGGACACAGATACGCAGTATTTT
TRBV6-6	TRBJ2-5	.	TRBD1	CASRTIQGARVTQYF	TGTGCCAGCCGAACCATACAGGGGGCGCGGGTGACCCAGTACTTC
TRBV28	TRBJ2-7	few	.	CASNLLTGRDEQYF	TGTGCCAGCAACTTGCTTACAGGACGGGACGAGCAGTACTTC
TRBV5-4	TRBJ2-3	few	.	CASSGQQLGDPQYF	TGTGCCAGCAGCGGACAACAGCTCGGAGATCCGCAGTATTTT
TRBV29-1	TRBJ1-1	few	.	CSTNRVQNTEAFF	TGCAGCACCAACAGGGTTCAGAACACTGAAGCTTTCTTT
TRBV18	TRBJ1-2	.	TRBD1	CASSPPDRGHGYTF	TGTGCCAGCTCACCACCCGACAGGGGGCATGGCTACACCTTC
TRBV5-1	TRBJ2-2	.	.	CASSSTGGELFF	TGCGCCAGCAGCTCTACAGGCGGGGAGCTGTTTTTT